The rows below give T cell receptor beta chains drawn from one sample of a study of blood T cells in healthy people across ages. TCRdb itself ran the 5' RACE reads through MiXCR, one entry per CDR3 protein. The sample includes about 1.8 million distinct CDR3 sequences, 40% to 55% seen only once; the top ten take more than 2%. Specimen: blood. These TCRs come from a woman between 40 and 50 years old in good health. Each CDR3 is given with its conserved first and last residue. Fields, in order: clone size, CDR3 length, J gene, V gene, D gene, CDR3 DNA, CDR3 protein. A D gene is named only where the DNA matches it firmly. A clone size is listed for some rows: how often the clone was seen (once, few, many), or a class if it is expanded.

size: -; length: 14; J: TRBJ2-3; V: TRBV29-1; D: TRBD2; DNA: TGCAGCGTTGTGGCGGGAGGTCGTACAGATACGCAGTATTTT; CDR3: CSVVAGGRTDTQYF
size: -; length: 16; J: TRBJ2-1; V: TRBV28; D: TRBD2; DNA: TGTGCCAGCAGCAGTGGGGGGGGGTTTCGCGGGAATGAGCAGTTCTTC; CDR3: CASSSGGGFRGNEQFF
size: -; length: 13; J: TRBJ2-5; V: TRBV27; D: TRBD1; DNA: TGTGCCAGCTGGACAGGGGGCAAAGAGACCCAGTACTTC; CDR3: CASWTGGKETQYF
size: -; length: 18; J: TRBJ2-3; V: TRBV14; D: TRBD1; DNA: TGTGCCAGCAGCCATCGATTCGACAGGGGGTTTAGCACAGATACGCAGTATTTT; CDR3: CASSHRFDRGFSTDTQYF
size: -; length: 15; J: TRBJ2-5; V: TRBV25-1; D: -; DNA: TGTGCCGGCAGTGAATTTTTGCAAAACCAAGAGACCCAGTACTTC; CDR3: CAGSEFLQNQETQYF
size: -; length: 16; J: TRBJ2-1; V: TRBV4-2; D: TRBD2; DNA: TGTGCCAGCAGCTCCCGAGCGGGGGAGGACTACAATGAGCAGTTCTTC; CDR3: CASSSRAGEDYNEQFF
size: few; length: 15; J: TRBJ2-1; V: TRBV20-1; D: TRBD2; DNA: TGCAGTGCTAGGCTAGCGGGGGGGCCGTTCAATGAGCAGTTCTTC; CDR3: CSARLAGGPFNEQFF
size: -; length: 17; J: TRBJ2-6; V: TRBV6-2/TRBV6-3; D: -; DNA: TGTGCCAGCAGTCCCCTCGGACGGAACTCTGGGGCCAACGTCCTGACTTTC; CDR3: CASSPLGRNSGANVLTF
size: -; length: 15; J: TRBJ1-2; V: TRBV24-1; D: -; DNA: TGTGCCACCAGTGACACCACCCTGGCAGGCTATGGCTACACCTTC; CDR3: CATSDTTLAGYGYTF
size: few; length: 15; J: TRBJ2-5; V: TRBV3-1; D: TRBD2; DNA: TGTGCCAGCAGCCAAGGTCCAGGGACTAGCACAGGGGAGTACTTC; CDR3: CASSQGPGTSTGEYF
size: -; length: 17; J: TRBJ2-3; V: TRBV11-2; D: TRBD2; DNA: TGTGCCAGCAGCTTAAGTCTAGGCGGGGGGGGCACAGATACGCAGTATTTT; CDR3: CASSLSLGGGGTDTQYF
size: -; length: 18; J: TRBJ2-1; V: TRBV15; D: -; DNA: TGTGCCACCAGCGGGCACCTTTCCGGGACGAACTCCTACAATGAGCAGTTCTTC; CDR3: CATSGHLSGTNSYNEQFF
size: few; length: 16; J: TRBJ2-7; V: TRBV7-9; D: TRBD2; DNA: TGTGCCAGCAGCTCCCCGGGGACTAGCGGGGCCTACGAGCAGTACTTC; CDR3: CASSSPGTSGAYEQYF
size: -; length: 17; J: TRBJ2-7; V: TRBV28; D: -; DNA: TGTGCCAGCAGTTTCCCACCCCGGCAGGGGAGAAAGTACGAGCAGTACTTC; CDR3: CASSFPPRQGRKYEQYF
size: -; length: 15; J: TRBJ1-4; V: TRBV4-2; D: TRBD1; DNA: TGTGCCAGCAGCCAAGGAGGACAGGGGTTAGGAAAACTGTTTTTT; CDR3: CASSQGGQGLGKLFF
size: -; length: 15; J: TRBJ1-2; V: TRBV12-3/TRBV12-4; D: -; DNA: TGTGCCAGCAGCCCTGAACCGGACAGTTTCTATGGCTACACCTTC; CDR3: CASSPEPDSFYGYTF
size: -; length: 12; J: TRBJ1-2; V: TRBV24-1; D: -; DNA: TGTGCCACCAGTGAACACAGTTATGGCTACACCTTC; CDR3: CATSEHSYGYTF
size: -; length: 17; J: TRBJ2-3; V: TRBV28; D: -; DNA: TGTGCCAGCAGTTGGCGACGGGGGGCTAAAAGCACAGATACGCAGTATTTT; CDR3: CASSWRRGAKSTDTQYF
size: -; length: 16; J: TRBJ2-3; V: TRBV5-5; D: -; DNA: TGTGCCAGCAGCTTGGGGTGGACAGCTAGCACAGATACGCAGTATTTT; CDR3: CASSLGWTASTDTQYF
size: -; length: 14; J: TRBJ2-4; V: TRBV15; D: TRBD1; DNA: TGTGCCACCAGCAGAAGACAGGGGTTAAACATTCAGTACTTC; CDR3: CATSRRQGLNIQYF
size: -; length: 15; J: TRBJ2-3; V: TRBV20-1; D: TRBD2; DNA: TGCAGTGCTAATGATGGCGGGGGGGCCACAGATACGCAGTATTTT; CDR3: CSANDGGGATDTQYF
size: few; length: 17; J: TRBJ2-7; V: TRBV25-1; D: TRBD1; DNA: TGTGCCAGCAGTGAGTATAGTCCGGACAGGGAGTCCTACGAGCAGTACTTC; CDR3: CASSEYSPDRESYEQYF
size: -; length: 15; J: TRBJ2-1; V: TRBV9; D: TRBD1; DNA: TGTGCCAGCAGCATACGAGGGGCCGGGACAGATGAGCAGTTCTTC; CDR3: CASSIRGAGTDEQFF
size: -; length: 15; J: TRBJ1-1; V: TRBV5-1; D: -; DNA: TGCGCCAGCAGCTTGGACGACAGCCTGAACACTGAAGCTTTCTTT; CDR3: CASSLDDSLNTEAFF
size: few; length: 15; J: TRBJ1-2; V: TRBV27; D: -; DNA: TGTGCCAGCAGTCCCCTAACGGACGCTAACTATGGCTACACCTTC; CDR3: CASSPLTDANYGYTF
size: -; length: 17; J: TRBJ2-3; V: TRBV7-3; D: -; DNA: TGTGCCAGCAGCTTAGGTCCGGCTAGCGTACACACAGATACGCAGTATTTT; CDR3: CASSLGPASVHTDTQYF
size: -; length: 16; J: TRBJ2-7; V: TRBV7-9; D: -; DNA: TGTGCCAGCAGCTATAGGGGGACCGGGACTCCCGACGAGCAGTACTTC; CDR3: CASSYRGTGTPDEQYF
size: -; length: 17; J: TRBJ2-1; V: TRBV5-6; D: -; DNA: TGTGCCAGCAGCTTGACCTCAACGGGCAGGCTTTACAATGAGCAGTTCTTC; CDR3: CASSLTSTGRLYNEQFF
size: -; length: 15; J: TRBJ2-5; V: TRBV11-1; D: TRBD1; DNA: TGTGCCAGCAGACAGACCGGGACAGGGATGGAGACCCAGTACTTC; CDR3: CASRQTGTGMETQYF
size: -; length: 17; J: TRBJ2-2; V: TRBV6-1; D: -; DNA: TGTGCCAGCAGTCGCACCCGTGGGGGGTCGGACACCGGGGAGCTGTTTTTT; CDR3: CASSRTRGGSDTGELFF
size: -; length: 14; J: TRBJ1-6; V: TRBV7-2; D: TRBD1; DNA: TGTGCCAGCAGACGGGACAGGGGTAATTCACCCCTCCACTTT; CDR3: CASRRDRGNSPLHF
size: -; length: 13; J: TRBJ1-4; V: TRBV28; D: -; DNA: TGTGCCACCCGACGTGCAGGGGACGAAAAACTGTTTTTT; CDR3: CATRRAGDEKLFF
size: few; length: 12; J: TRBJ2-5; V: TRBV3-1; D: -; DNA: TGTGCCAGCAGCCAAGCGGTGGGGGAGCAGTACTTC; CDR3: CASSQAVGEQYF
size: -; length: 16; J: TRBJ2-5; V: TRBV7-2; D: -; DNA: TGTGCCAGCAGCCAGCGGACACCACTACGCCAAGAGACCCAGTACTTC; CDR3: CASSQRTPLRQETQYF
size: few; length: 13; J: TRBJ2-5; V: TRBV29-1; D: -; DNA: TGCAGCGTTGAATCAGGCCCCGGGGAGACCCAGTACTTC; CDR3: CSVESGPGETQYF
size: -; length: 16; J: TRBJ1-2; V: TRBV7-9; D: -; DNA: TGTGCCGGCAGCTTAGGTGAGCTAGGACAAGACGATGGCTACACCTTC; CDR3: CAGSLGELGQDDGYTF
size: few; length: 17; J: TRBJ1-2; V: TRBV4-3; D: -; DNA: TGCGCCAGCAGCCAGTCTTTCTTGACGGCGGGGGGGTATGGCTACACCTTC; CDR3: CASSQSFLTAGGYGYTF
size: few; length: 14; J: TRBJ2-3; V: TRBV10-3; D: -; DNA: TGTGCCATCAGTGAGTCAGGAAGTAAGGATACGCAGTATTTT; CDR3: CAISESGSKDTQYF
size: few; length: 17; J: TRBJ2-3; V: TRBV4-3; D: -; DNA: TGCGCCAGCAGCCAAGATGGAGCCCAGGATGAAGCAGATACGCAGTATTTT; CDR3: CASSQDGAQDEADTQYF
size: -; length: 14; J: TRBJ2-7; V: TRBV6-1; D: -; DNA: TGTGCCAGCAGTGAACAGACGGTTTTAAACGAGCAGTACTTC; CDR3: CASSEQTVLNEQYF
size: once; length: 15; J: TRBJ2-7; V: TRBV3-1; D: TRBD1; DNA: TGTGCCAGCAGCCCGAACACCGGGACAGACTACGAGCAGTACTTC; CDR3: CASSPNTGTDYEQYF